The rows below give T cell receptor beta chains drawn from one sample of a study of T cells after yellow fever vaccination. TCRdb independently ran MiXCR on the 5' RACE reads; one entry per CDR3 protein. The sample contains hundreds of thousands of distinct CDR3 sequences, around 12% of which appear only once. Sequencing used PBMCs, obtained on the day of the yellow fever booster vaccination. The receptors were gathered from a man aged 25-40 years who received the YFV17D yellow fever vaccine. The CDR3 runs from the conserved cysteine through the conserved F or W.

length	V	J	CDR3
14	TRBV19	TRBJ1-5	CASWDRGLGQPQHF
13	TRBV4-1	TRBJ2-1	CASSPTWGNEQFF
15	TRBV15	TRBJ1-4	CATRTERGTNEKLFF
14	TRBV13	TRBJ1-3	CASSLGQGGNTIYF
15	TRBV19	TRBJ1-1	CASSIETTATTEAFF
13	TRBV20-1	TRBJ2-3	CSAALGVGDTQYF
17	TRBV4-2	TRBJ2-1	CASSQEGRGITLNEQFF
13	TRBV12-3/TRBV12-4	TRBJ1-1	CASTEDGNTEAFF
12	TRBV20-1	TRBJ2-1	CSAANTGFEQFF
15	TRBV20-1	TRBJ2-3	CSSQLAGIGTDTQYF
13	TRBV5-4	TRBJ2-5	CASSNREVKTQYF
16	TRBV7-9	TRBJ2-5	CASSLVRTSGSETQYF
15	TRBV19	TRBJ2-7	CASSATGGSPYEQYF
13	TRBV14	TRBJ1-1	CASSQEVRTEAFF
10	TRBV20-1	TRBJ2-3	CSALGVGQYF
17	TRBV5-1	TRBJ2-5	CASSPGTSGPLQETQYF
15	TRBV5-1	TRBJ2-5	CASSDTGTDQETQYF
14	TRBV24-1	TRBJ2-2	CATSGRISTGELFF
13	TRBV2	TRBJ2-1	CASSRGGVNEQFF
15	TRBV4-3	TRBJ2-7	CASSQVAAGPYEQYF
16	TRBV7-9	TRBJ2-4	CASSRPDGIAKNIQYF
16	TRBV20-1	TRBJ2-6	CSAGRLAGSGANVLTF
15	TRBV27	TRBJ1-6	CASSLTRRYNSPLHF
18	TRBV6-1	TRBJ1-3	CASSPRDIRRSSGNTIYF
11	TRBV7-2	TRBJ1-1	CASSPKSEAFF
16	TRBV3-1	TRBJ1-3	CASSKRDRVGRNTIYF
17	TRBV7-9	TRBJ2-2	CASSPTPDRANTGELFF
12	TRBV19	TRBJ1-5	CASMGGNQPQHF
12	TRBV10-3	TRBJ2-1	CAISVGTNEQFF
15	TRBV7-9	TRBJ2-7	CASSLVGLAAYEQYF
15	TRBV7-2	TRBJ2-5	CASTERGEYQETQYF
14	TRBV5-1	TRBJ2-2	CASRPRTAGGELFF
15	TRBV7-2	TRBJ2-7	CASSPIVSGEYEQYF
15	TRBV7-6	TRBJ2-5	CASSLRGGNLGTQYF
17	TRBV7-8	TRBJ2-6	CASSHGVTFAGANVLTF
11	TRBV12-3/TRBV12-4	TRBJ1-2	CASSRNYGYTF
16	TRBV29-1	TRBJ2-7	CSVGDQSSGLKYEQYF
14	TRBV7-3	TRBJ2-3	CASSLRSGTDTQYF
15	TRBV18	TRBJ2-1	CASSPAAGGYNEQFF
16	TRBV6-2/TRBV6-3	TRBJ2-7	CASSRRSGRDSYEQYF
14	TRBV28	TRBJ1-5	CAIAAGQNNQPQHF
15	TRBV5-1	TRBJ2-2	CASSFQREITGELFF
18	TRBV21-1	TRBJ2-7	CASTDLDNREGMIYEQYF
15	TRBV29-1	TRBJ2-1	CSVGGGTSGYNEQFF
14	TRBV27	TRBJ1-5	CASSLGLDNQPQHF